One and the same sample provided the 15 T cell receptor beta chains below, sequenced in a study of cytomegalovirus exposure and HLA in healthy donors. PCR primers comprised 60 Vbeta and 13 Jbeta primers. The repertoire was sequenced with immunoSEQ multiplex PCR; TCRdb's copy has only in-frame clones and lacks some. The sample lists 150,000 to 200,000 clones, about 80% occurring once. The sample consisted of PBMCs. Receptors originate from a middle-aged woman in good health and CMV-seronegative.

The chain carries TRBV11-1 and TRBJ2-7; tentatively, D is TRBD1 (6 bases). Germline V gene sequence: CDR1 SGHAT, CDR2 FQDESV (reference sequence). This CDR3 contains 13 residues. The ends were cut back, 1 base at V and 5 bases at J, with 9 bases in the middle. CDR3 DNA sequence: TGTGCCAGCAGCTTAGACAGGGCGCACGAGCAGTACTTC. Translating it yields CASSLDRAHEQYF.

The V call is TRBV7-9, the J call TRBJ2-1; TRBD2 matches at 8 bases. Germline V CDR1 and CDR2: SEHNR, FQNEAQ (reference sequence). This CDR3 has 15 residues. J gave up 7 bases and V 1 base, and 6 bases lay outside the gene matches. For the CDR3, the DNA is TGTGCCAGCAGCTTAGTGTCGGGAGGGGGTAATGAGCAGTTCTTC. Translation gives CASSLVSGGGNEQFF.

V usage is TRBV6-1 and J usage is TRBJ1-2; 7 bases map to TRBD1. The germline V gene has CDR1 MNHNS and CDR2 SASEGT. This CDR3 region has 13 residues. Trimming took 5 bases from V and 4 from J; bases not matched to a gene: 4. The CDR3 DNA sequence: TGTGCCAGCAGTCCGACAGGGATCTATGGCTACACCTTC. Translating gives CASSPTGIYGYTF.

The chain combines TRBV5-1 with TRBJ2-7, with 8 bases matching TRBD1. V shed 2 bases, J shed 3 bases, and the junction held 7 bases outside the gene matches. The germline V gene has CDR1 SGHRS and CDR2 YFSETQ. The CDR3 is 15 residues long. In DNA form, the CDR3 reads TGCGCCAGCAGCTTAGGGACAGGTTTTATCTACGAGCAGTACTTC. Its protein is CASSLGTGFIYEQYF.

The V and J genes are TRBV4-1 and TRBJ2-2; 11 nucleotides agree with TRBD2. The CDR3 spans 18 residues. The V and J ends lost 0 bases and 8 bases, in that order; junction bases with no gene match: 11. The germline gives CDR1 MGHRA, CDR2 YSYEKL. In DNA, the CDR3 is TGCGCCAGCAGCCAAGAAAGGAGATTAGCGGGAGGGCCGGGGGAGCTGTTTTTT. Amino acid sequence: CASSQERRLAGGPGELFF.

V gene TRBV6-1 combines with J gene TRBJ2-2; unclear D gene. The CDR3 is made up of 13 amino acids. CDR1 and CDR2 from the germline V gene are MNHNS and SASEGT. V lost 3 bases to trimming and J lost 5 bases, with 7 bases between them. The CDR3 sequence: CASSDRQTGELFF. The CDR3 DNA sequence: TGTGCCAGCAGTGACCGTCAGACCGGGGAGCTGTTTTTT.

V usage is TRBV2 and J usage is TRBJ1-2; the D is unclear. There are 12 residues in the CDR3. Per the germline V gene, CDR1 is SNHLY and CDR2 is FYNNEI. V was cut by 5 bases and J by 5 bases, with 9 bases left in between. The CDR3 nucleotides are TGTGCCAGCAGTCCCTCGGGGTATGGCTACACCTTC. Its protein product is CASSPSGYGYTF.

The V gene is TRBV29-1, the J gene TRBJ1-1; D not certain. The germline V and J ends were trimmed by 2 bases and 4 bases, with 8 bases remaining between them. Germline CDR1 is SQVTM and CDR2 is ANQGSEA. CDR3 length: 12 residues. CDR3 region: CSVELQITEAFF. CDR3 in DNA: TGCAGCGTTGAATTACAGATCACTGAAGCTTTCTTT.

CDR3 region: CASSFGQGPTYEQYV. The CDR3, as DNA: TGCGCCAGCAGCTTCGGACAGGGGCCTACCTACGAGCAGTACGTC. This sequence joins TRBV5-1 and TRBJ2-7; TRBD1 aligns across 9 bases. The CDR3 is made up of 15 amino acids. Germline loops: CDR1 SGHRS, CDR2 YFSETQ. J gave up 2 bases and V 2 bases, and 5 bases lay outside the gene matches.

In DNA, the CDR3 is TGTGCCAGCAGCACCTGGGACAACGGGGGGGAGACCCAGTACTTC. Amino acid sequence: CASSTWDNGGETQYF. The rearrangement joins TRBV7-2 to TRBJ2-5, with a tentative D call TRBD2 (7 bases). Trimming left V 5 bases short and J 5 bases short, with 18 bases between. Germline CDR1 reads SGHTA; CDR2 reads FQGNSA. The CDR3 is made up of 15 amino acids.

The chain combines TRBV7-2 with TRBJ2-7, with 9 bases that match TRBD2. The CDR3 consists of 17 residues. V was pared by 5 bases and J by 6 bases, with 17 bases of the junction left unmatched. CDR1 is SGHTA, CDR2 FQGNSA, per germline. The CDR3 nucleotides read TGTGCCAGCAGCCAACTTGGAAGCGGGAGGTCCCCAGGCGAGCAGTACGTC. This gives the protein CASSQLGSGRSPGEQYV.

This chain links TRBV5-1 with TRBJ2-3; 10 bases align to TRBD2. The CDR3 extends over 16 amino acids. The germline V gene has CDR1 SGHRS and CDR2 YFSETQ. V lost 2 bases and J lost 5; bases outside the gene matches: 8. The CDR3 sequence is CASSFALAGDGDTQYF. Here the CDR3 DNA reads TGCGCCAGCAGCTTCGCTCTAGCGGGAGATGGAGATACGCAGTATTTT. The variable domain in full, completed from reference TRBV5-1 and TRBJ2-3, reads KAGVTQTPRYLIKTRGQQVTLSCSPISGHRSVSWYQQTPGQGLQFLFEYFSETQRNKGNFPGRFSGRQFSNSRSEMNVSTLELGDSALYLCASSFALAGDGDTQYFGPGTRLTVL.

V and J are TRBV4-1 and TRBJ2-3, with 9 bases lining up with TRBD1. Trimming took 5 bases from V and 2 from J; bases not matched to a gene: 8. Germline V CDR1 and CDR2: MGHRA, YSYEKL. CDR3 length equals 16 residues. The DNA for the CDR3 is TGCGCCAGCAGCTACATCACAGGGGGCCCCACAGATACGCAGTATTTT. This gives the protein CASSYITGGPTDTQYF.

The chain combines TRBV19 with TRBJ2-7, with 13 bases fitting TRBD2. This CDR3 spans 16 amino acids. Germline V gene lookup returns CDR1 LNHDA and CDR2 SQIVND (reference sequence). Germline trimming cut 1 base from V and 3 bases from J; bases unmatched to any gene: 3. CDR3 coding DNA: TGTGCCAGTAGTATAGTATGGACTAGCGGGAGCTACGAGCAGTACTTC. This codes for CASSIVWTSGSYEQYF.

The chain carries TRBV2 and TRBJ1-1; the D is unclear. The CDR3 extends over 19 amino acids. Germline CDR1 is SNHLY and CDR2 is FYNNEI. Trimming removed 1 base at V and 0 bases at J, with 21 bases between. The CDR3 DNA is TGTGCCAGCAGTGAAGTTTGGAGTATGGCAGCTGAAGTGAACACTGAAGCTTTCTTT. This gives the protein CASSEVWSMAAEVNTEAFF.